This T cell receptor beta chain originates from a study of cytomegalovirus exposure and HLA in healthy donors. Study conclusions and caveats: Per a later analysis, HLA-associated TCR beta chains showed more clonal expansion than other, equally common TCR beta chains.

About this clone: Antigen: not known.

V dropped 7 bases and J dropped 8 bases, with 17 bases sitting between them. Germline V gene data show CDR1 as MGHDK and CDR2 as SYGVNS. This CDR3 spans 13 amino acids. It was with 60 Vbeta and 13 Jbeta primers that the PCR ran. Profiling relied on immunoSEQ multiplex PCR, and the TCRdb table lists in-frame clones only, not all of them. Here the sample spans 150,000 to 200,000 clones, just over 75% being singletons. The TCR comes from a woman aged 40 to 50 in good health and CMV-seronegative. The chain uses TRBV25-1 and TRBJ1-2; D is unresolved. The material sequenced was PBMCs. The CDR3 DNA is TGTGCCAGCAAACCCAATGTAATAGTAGGCTACACCTTC. Translating gives CASKPNVIVGYTF.